Each of the 3 T cell receptor beta chains below was sequenced from the same sample in a study of T cells in Graves' hyperthyroidism and ophthalmopathy. TCR beta CDR3 regions were amplified from RNA. Researchers ran a first-round RT-PCR on the TCR CDR3 using the HTBI primer set. TCRdb ran MiXCR on the multiplex PCR reads and lists one entry per CDR3 protein. The sample yields about 720,000 distinct CDR3 sequences, about 17% seen once. Specimen: blood. The receptors originated from a man in his late teens or twenties with Graves' hyperthyroidism.

On this clonotype itself: A much larger clone lies a single base off, so this may be a read error. The V call is TRBV20-1, the J call TRBJ2-5; either TRBD1 or TRBD2 may fit D (7 bases each). V gave up 3 bases and J gave up 7 bases, with 15 bases separating them. CDR1 and CDR2 (germline): DFQATT, SNEGSKA (reference sequence). The CDR3 has 13 amino acids. The CDR3 DNA reads TGCAGTGCTAGGCTCAGGGGGAGGGGGACCCAGTACTTC. Its protein is CSARLRGRGTQYF.

In its sample, this clonotype was seen many times. The V call is TRBV2, the J call TRBJ1-4; 8 bases fit TRBD1. Unmatched junction bases numbered 9, after V lost 7 bases and J lost 8 bases. The length of the CDR3 is 14 residues. The germline V gene encodes CDR1 SNHLY and CDR2 FYNNEI. CDR3 sequence: CASTRDRKGEKLFF. CDR3 sequence (DNA): TGTGCCAGCACCCGGGACAGGAAAGGGGAAAAACTGTTTTTT.

In this sample, this clonotype turned up many times. This chain links TRBV28 with TRBJ2-7; TRBD1 matches 7 bases. This CDR3 is 13 amino acids long. The V segment lost 6 bases and the J segment 3 bases; nucleotides outside the gene matches: 5. CDR1 is MDHEN and CDR2 is SYDVKM in the germline V gene. The CDR3 protein is CASSGRGFYEQYF. The CDR3 coding sequence is TGTGCCAGCAGCGGCAGGGGGTTCTACGAGCAGTACTTC.